This T cell receptor beta chain was obtained from a study of blood T cell repertoires in COVID-19. The wider study: Sites across the United States, Italy and Spain contributed samples from acute and convalescent COVID-19.

The V end was cut by 4 bases, the J end by 8 bases, with 14 bases between. This CDR3 spans 13 amino acids. Germline CDR1 and CDR2: MRHNA and SNTAGT. Assay used: immunoSEQ multiplex PCR; TCRdb lists only in-frame clones, some missing. This table has 180,000 or so clones, about 84% appearing once. Sequenced: peripheral blood. The sequence was collected from a person aged 65-85 years with COVID-19, enrolled during active disease. V gene TRBV6-4 combines with J gene TRBJ1-1; D possibly corresponds to TRBD1 (5 bases). The CDR3 DNA follows: TGTGCCAGCAGTGGCGCGTCGACAGAAGAAGCTTTCTTT. It encodes CASSGASTEEAFF.